One sample yielded the 23 T cell receptor beta chains listed below, sequenced in a study of molecular identifiers for immune sequencing clone quantification. One entry per CDR3 protein, called by TCRdb with MiXCR from the PCR reads. The table records about 640,000 distinct CDR3 sequences, roughly 21% of them present only once. Sequenced material: naive CD8+ T cells from blood, with Jurkat cell RNA spiked in. Subset noted: FACS-sorted CD8+CD4-CCR7+CD45RA+ naive T cells. The receptor set was obtained from a human donor in good health. Some libraries in this study had Jurkat cell RNA spiked in.

This clonotype was seen ten or more times. V usage is TRBV5-8 and J usage is TRBJ2-1; 8 nucleotides match TRBD2. The CDR3 covers 15 residues. Germline-derived CDR1 and CDR2 are SGHTS and YDEGEE. V shed 2 bases and J 6 bases; nucleotides not matched to a gene: 7. This chain's CDR3 is CASSLVAGPINEQFF. CDR3 DNA: TGTGCCAGCAGCTTAGTAGCGGGGCCCATCAATGAGCAGTTCTTC.

This clonotype was recorded many times. J is TRBJ2-2 and V is TRBV7-9, with TRBD2 as a possible D gene (5 bases). Germline loops: CDR1 SEHNR, CDR2 FQNEAQ (reference sequence). Trimming cost V 2 bases and J 2 bases, with 12 bases left between them. CDR3 length: 16 amino acids. This CDR3 is CASSLPGSTNTGELFF. The CDR3 nucleotides are TGTGCCAGCAGCTTACCGGGGTCCACCAACACCGGGGAGCTGTTTTTT.

This clonotype was detected ten times or more. This chain links TRBV5-4 with TRBJ2-5; D unresolved. The CDR3 runs 15 residues. CDR1 is SGHNT, CDR2 YYREEE, per germline (reference sequence). Trimming removed 0 bases from V and 1 base from J, with 10 bases in between. The CDR3 here is CASSLVGSGQETQYF. DNA for the CDR3: TGTGCCAGCAGCTTGGTGGGGTCGGGCCAAGAGACCCAGTACTTC.

Many counts were recorded for this clonotype. A junction boundary mismatches the germline segment, possibly from a read error. This rearrangement joins TRBV7-9 to TRBJ2-1, with D maybe TRBD1 (6 bases). Germline lookup yields CDR1 SEHNR and CDR2 FQNEAQ (reference sequence). This CDR3 is built from 13 residues. This CDR3 reads CASSSRGAPERGF. The CDR3 DNA reads TGTGCCAGCAGCTCCCGCGGTGCTCCCGAAAGGGGGTTC.

This clonotype was picked up many times. V gene TRBV3-2 combines with J gene TRBJ2-2; the table's D call, TRBD2, was not checked against the DNA. TRBV3-2 corresponds to a pseudogene. This CDR3 is 18 amino acids long. This CDR3 reads CASSQESAAGINTGELFF. The DNA of the CDR3 is TGTGCCAGCAGCCAAGAGTCCGCGGCAGGGATTAACACCGGGGAGCTGTTTTTT.

On this clonotype: Given a much more abundant clone one base away, this may be a read error. The chain recombines TRBV14 with TRBJ2-2; D may be TRBD1 (6 bases). CDR3 size: 16 residues. Per the germline V gene, CDR1 is SGHDN and CDR2 is FVKESK. V shed 0 bases and J shed 3 bases, with 11 bases lying between them. The CDR3, as DNA: TGTGCCAGCAGCCAAGAGGACAGCCCACACACCGGGGAGCTGTTTTTT. Translating gives CASSQEDSPHTGELFF.

Of note for this clonotype: A much larger clone sits a single nucleotide away, making a read error possible. V is TRBV3-1 and J is TRBJ2-3; maybe TRBD2 (6 bases). Germline-derived CDR1 and CDR2 are LGHDT and YNNKEL (reference sequence). V was clipped by 8 bases and J by 4 bases, with 16 bases between them. The CDR3 length is 14 residues. CDR3 region: CASGPRLESDTQYF. DNA of the CDR3: TGTGCCAGCGGTCCGAGACTAGAGTCAGATACGCAGTATTTT.

The table lists this clonotype with many counts. The CDR3 sequence: CASNIDENEAFF. In nucleotides, the CDR3 is TGCGCCAGCAACATCGACGAAAATGAAGCTTTCTTT. The J gene is TRBJ1-1, the V gene TRBV5-1; D remains unclear. The CDR3 spans 12 residues. CDR1 and CDR2 from the germline V gene are SGHRS and YFSETQ. Trimming shortened V by 6 bases and J by 7 bases, and 13 bases separated the two germline ends.

This clonotype appeared a few times. The chain combines TRBV6-5 with TRBJ1-2, with D hard to call. Trimming shortened V by 2 bases and J by 10 bases, and 14 bases separated the two germline ends. This CDR3 is 13 amino acids long. In germline, CDR1 is MNHEY, CDR2 SVGAGI. CDR3 sequence reads: CASSYVGKGDYTF. The CDR3 coding sequence is TGTGCCAGCAGTTACGTGGGGAAAGGTGACTACACCTTC.

This clonotype was seen many times. This chain joins TRBV28 and TRBJ1-1; D remains ambiguous. Germline CDR1 MDHEN, CDR2 SYDVKM. The V gene lost 11 bases and the J gene lost 0 bases, with 10 bases spanning the gap. The CDR3 is made up of 12 amino acids. CDR3: CAVTRLNTEAFF. DNA of the CDR3: TGTGCCGTTACGAGGCTGAACACTGAAGCTTTCTTT.

This clonotype was counted only a few times. The gene calls are TRBV12-3 or TRBV12-4 and TRBJ1-2, with D tentatively TRBD1 (5 bases). V shed 2 bases and J shed 7 bases, with 11 bases lying between them. The CDR3 is 13 residues long. The CDR3 DNA sequence: TGTGCCAGCAGTTTAACAGGCGGGCCTGGCTACACCTTC. Protein product: CASSLTGGPGYTF.

The chain links TRBV5-1 to TRBJ2-7, with a tentative D call TRBD2 (6 bases). Germline V gene lookup returns CDR1 SGHRS and CDR2 YFSETQ. CDR3 length: 15 amino acids. The ends were cut back, 6 bases at V and 3 bases at J, with 19 bases in the middle. This CDR3 is CASMEGETFFYEQYF. For the CDR3, the DNA is TGCGCCAGCATGGAGGGAGAAACTTTCTTCTACGAGCAGTACTTC.

The sample holds many counts of this clonotype. The chain employs TRBV6-2 or TRBV6-3 and TRBJ2-5; 8 positions agree with TRBD1. CDR1 and CDR2 (germline): MNHEY, SVGEGT. CDR3 length equals 16 residues. The junction had 6 bases not matched to a gene; V was cut back by 0 bases and J by 3 bases. CDR3 coding DNA: TGTGCCAGCAGTTACTCGCCCGGACAGGGAGAAGAGACCCAGTACTTC. It translates to CASSYSPGQGEETQYF.

This clonotype was recorded many times. The chain links TRBV6-2 or TRBV6-3 to TRBJ2-7, with D perhaps matching TRBD1 (5 bases). V lost 7 bases and J 3 bases, leaving 7 bases between the germline ends. CDR1 is MNHEY, CDR2 SVGEGT, per germline. CDR3 length equals 11 residues. CDR3: CASKDSYEQYF. Here the CDR3 DNA reads TGTGCCAGCAAAGACAGCTACGAGCAGTACTTC.

A few counts support this clonotype. The CDR3, as DNA: TGTGCCAGCAGCCCAGAAAGGGGTTCACCCCTCCACTTT. This gives the protein CASSPERGSPLHF. The chain recombines TRBV7-9 with TRBJ1-6; D is possibly TRBD1 (5 bases). This CDR3 contains 13 residues. Germline V lookup: CDR1 SEHNR, CDR2 FQNEAQ (reference sequence). The V end was cut by 5 bases, the J end by 9 bases, with 11 bases between.

This clonotype occurred a few times. The J gene is TRBJ1-1, the V gene TRBV10-3; possibly TRBD1 for D (5 bases). In germline, CDR1 is ENHRY, CDR2 SYGVKD. The CDR3 contains 15 residues. The V end was cut by 10 bases, the J end by 0 bases, with 18 bases between. The CDR3: CATWAGNHMNTEAFF. The CDR3 DNA reads as TGTGCCACCTGGGCAGGGAATCACATGAACACTGAAGCTTTCTTT.

Notes on this clonotype: A read error may explain this, as a much larger clone is one base away. The chain couples TRBV7-2 to TRBJ2-1, with D tentatively TRBD2 (5 bases). The CDR3 is made up of 16 amino acids. Germline V lookup: CDR1 SGHTA, CDR2 FQGNSA. The CDR3 nucleotides are TGTGCCAGCAGCTTATTCTGGGAGAGCTCCTACAATGAGCAGTCCTTC. Its protein product is CASSLFWESSYNEQSF.

Turning to this clonotype: Being one base from a much bigger clone, this may be a read error. The chain employs TRBV20-1 and TRBJ1-2, with 8 bases fitting TRBD1. CDR1 DFQATT and CDR2 SNEGSKA come from the germline V gene (reference sequence). Unmatched junction bases numbered 13, after V lost 6 bases and J lost 4 bases. CDR3 length: 15 residues. The chain's CDR3 is CSATIQGVGGYGYTF. The CDR3 bases are TGCAGTGCCACGATACAGGGGGTCGGTGGCTATGGCTACACCTTC.

J is TRBJ2-1 and V is TRBV5-3; D is undetermined. TRBV5-3 is identified as an open reading frame with a role that is uncertain. The V end was cut by 8 bases, the J end by 5 bases, with 26 bases between. The CDR3 extends over 17 amino acids. The CDR3 coding sequence is TGTGCCAGCAGCCTTGAACACCCGGCCCTTCGCCACAATGAGCAGTTCTTC. Translated: CASSLEHPALRHNEQFF.

Ten or more counts support this clonotype. This chain connects TRBV27 to TRBJ2-7, with 7 bases that match TRBD1. The CDR3 spans 15 residues. CDR1 MNHEY and CDR2 SMNVEV come from the germline V gene (reference sequence). Trimming removed 6 bases from V and 0 bases from J; junction bases left unmatched: 8. The CDR3 spells CASSLGTASSYEQYF. The CDR3 DNA follows: TGTGCCAGCAGCCTCGGGACAGCTAGCTCCTACGAGCAGTACTTC.

Remarks on this clonotype: A much larger clone differs by one base, so this may be a read error. V usage is TRBV27 and J usage is TRBJ2-7, with D uncertain. There are 15 residues in the CDR3. Between the trimmed V and J ends, which lost 5 bases and 6 bases, there was a span of 20 bases. The V gene's germline CDR1 is MNHEY and CDR2 SMNVEV (reference sequence). The CDR3 DNA sequence: TGTGCCAGCAGTGTGAGCGTACCAACTGACTGCGAGCAGTACTTC. Translation: CASSVSVPTDCEQYF.

The table lists this clonotype with many counts. The rearrangement links TRBV27 to TRBJ2-7; D tentatively reads TRBD1 or TRBD2 (5 bases each). Trimming shortened V by 5 bases and J by 5 bases, and 16 bases separated the two germline ends. Germline lookup yields CDR1 MNHEY and CDR2 SMNVEV (reference sequence). This CDR3 has 14 residues. CDR3 sequence (DNA): TGTGCCAGCAGTAACCACGGGGCTGACCACGAGCAGTACTTC. Protein product: CASSNHGADHEQYF.

This clonotype was recorded at least ten times. The CDR3 is CASSPARANQYF. DNA of the CDR3: TGTGCCAGCAGCCCAGCCCGGGCCAACCAGTACTTC. This chain joins TRBV13 and TRBJ2-5; D is undetermined. The length of the CDR3 is 12 residues. Germline V lookup: CDR1 PRHDT, CDR2 FYEKMQ (reference sequence). Trimming took off 5 bases at V and 10 bases at J, with 14 bases between the two ends.